This T cell receptor beta chain originates from a study of cytomegalovirus exposure and HLA in healthy donors. Study-wide findings and caveats: It is likely that the observed cluster of highly shared sequence variants was a sequencing artifact. In an earlier analysis, most TCR beta V segments were productive about 87% or about 30% of the time.

60 Vbeta and 13 Jbeta primers were used in PCR. The assay was immunoSEQ multiplex PCR, and TCRdb's table has in-frame clones only and misses some. In the table there are more than 250,000 clones, 85% to 90% of which are singletons. CDR3 size: 15 residues. CDR1 is MDHEN, CDR2 SYDVKM, per germline. Trimming took off 2 bases at V and 7 bases at J, with 15 bases between the two ends. This clone was recorded once. Its antigen remains unidentified. The V and J genes are TRBV28 and TRBJ1-5; TRBD1 is a possible D gene (6 bases). The TCR was taken from a woman between 18 and 30 years old in good health and CMV-seronegative. Sequencing used PBMCs. DNA for the CDR3: TGTGCCAGCAGTTTACCCGGGGGGGGCCGACAGCCCCAGCATTTT. It specifies CASSLPGGGRQPQHF.